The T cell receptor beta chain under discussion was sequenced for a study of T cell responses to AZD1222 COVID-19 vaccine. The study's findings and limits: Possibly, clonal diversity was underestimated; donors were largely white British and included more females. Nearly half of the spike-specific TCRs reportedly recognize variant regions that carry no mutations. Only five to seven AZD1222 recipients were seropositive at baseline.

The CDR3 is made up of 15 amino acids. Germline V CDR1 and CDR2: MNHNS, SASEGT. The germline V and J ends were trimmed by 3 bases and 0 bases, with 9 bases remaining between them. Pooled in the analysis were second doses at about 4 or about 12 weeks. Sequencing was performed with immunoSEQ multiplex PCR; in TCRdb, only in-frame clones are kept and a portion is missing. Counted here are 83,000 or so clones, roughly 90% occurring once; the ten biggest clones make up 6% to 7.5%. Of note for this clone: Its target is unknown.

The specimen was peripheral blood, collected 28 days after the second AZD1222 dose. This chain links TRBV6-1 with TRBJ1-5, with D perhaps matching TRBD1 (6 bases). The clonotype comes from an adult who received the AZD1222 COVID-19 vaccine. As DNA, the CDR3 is TGTGCCAGCAGTGATGGGACAACTAGCAATCAGCCCCAGCATTTT. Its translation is CASSDGTTSNQPQHF.